The subject of this entry is one T cell receptor (beta chain). The target of this receptor is not known. There are no base qualities to consult, and no much larger clone falls within one base. Genomic DNA was isolated using the Qiagen DNeasy kit from unsorted PBMCs as well as from negatively selected CD4+ and CD8+ fractions. TCR beta CDR3 regions were subjected to amplification by immunoSEQ multiplex PCR with primers that anneal to V and J segments. A synthetic immune receptor repertoire was used to minimize amplification bias, and remaining bias was computationally removed after sequencing. As for how the authors treated the data: Custom Python scripts were used to quantify repertoire diversity as the Shannon entropy index. Unsorted, CD4+ and CD8+ repertoires were analyzed separately, except for combined analyses in which CD4+ and CD8+ sequences were merged in silico. A clone counted as expanded when the clone's frequency after treatment rose at least 2-fold relative to C1D1, and clones undetected at baseline were given a pseudocount of 0.5. Singleton clones were defined as clones with 0 or 1 copy at C1D1, and non-singleton clones were defined as clones with 2 or more copies. Clones expanded in unsorted samples were labelled as CD4+, CD8+ or unknown by matching protein sequences in sorted samples from the same patient. Wilcoxon tests on paired samples were used to test changes in diversity from C1D1 to C4D1. Not all clones reach the TCRdb copy of this immuneACCESS table, which keeps in-frame sequences only. Checked studies attribute under half of the gap to unresolved V genes and leave the rest unexplained. That table gives V, J and clone size, and the DNA gave D and trimming. The sample yields around 10,000 clones; approximately 83% were counted once. The top ten clonotypes cover approximately 1.5% of the sample.

The sample originates from a study of PD-1 blockade in classical Hodgkin lymphoma (dated by TCRdb to the early 2020s). For context, the study as a whole: Nivolumab dosing was 3 mg/kg intravenously every 2 weeks, continuing until either disease progression or unacceptable toxicity. The study used TCR beta sequencing and CyTOF to define a peripheral blood immune signature of response to PD-1 blockade in classical Hodgkin lymphoma. General conclusions and limits of the study: A significant rise by C4D1 was seen in CD4+ but not CD8+ TCR diversity (p=0.0027 vs p=0.16), with the rise being most apparent in complete responders (p=0.02). Diversity was lower in patients who began nivolumab less than 1 year after ASCT, so these patients were left out of later analyses to avoid confounding by immune reconstitution. Trial patients achieving complete response had baseline diversity similar to newly diagnosed patients, whereas partial responders and progressors had significantly lower diversity. Baseline TCR diversity was reported as lower in newly diagnosed patients than in healthy donors, and lower still in relapsed/refractory patients. The study covered only a single clinical trial cohort, and the causes of the repertoire differences, possibly disease activity or prior therapy, were still not defined.

The label giving this sample's time point can be read as: cycle 4 day 1 (C4D1), after six to seven weeks of nivolumab. Relapse after autologous stem cell transplantation had occurred in all trial patients, and cohorts A, B and C were distinguished by prior brentuximab vedotin exposure. Using a Miltenyi CD4+ T cell isolation kit, CD4+ T cells were purified from thawed PBMCs through magnetic negative selection. The trial cohort was composed of 56 patients with relapsed/refractory classical Hodgkin lymphoma, for whom complete response, partial response or progressive disease was recorded as best overall response. In the multi-cohort phase II CheckMate 205 trial, trial patients received single-agent nivolumab. An independent review committee assessed best overall response by applying the 2007 International Working Group response criteria. PBMCs from the trial were collected at three points: immediately before nivolumab initiation (C1D1), and during therapy at cycle 2 day 1 and cycle 4 day 1. Peripheral blood was collected in 8 mL Vacutainer Cell Preparation Tubes, from which PBMCs were isolated by centrifugation and then cryopreserved. Purified CD4+ and CD8+ fractions were prepared only for cases in which an additional PBMC sample was available. On LS columns in a quadroMACS separator, the magnetically labelled cells were depleted, and the flow-through was collected as the purified fraction.

V is cut by 7 bases and J by 5 bases, and the space between the germline ends is 20 bases. In the germline V gene, CDR1 corresponds to MNHNS and CDR2 to SASEGT. The CDR3 numbers 15 residues from cysteine through phenylalanine. Here the CDR3 DNA is all that survives: 45 bases in frame from base 1. This TCR was recovered from a human donor with classical Hodgkin lymphoma. Sequencing used CD4+ T cells from blood, obtained before the fourth cycle of nivolumab. The V gene is TRBV6-1 and the J gene is TRBJ2-5; the D gene is possibly TRBD1, with 7 bases matching. The DNA is TGTGCCAGCAAGGGGGCCGGGAGCCTAGTGGAGACCCAGTACTTC. Its protein is CASKGAGSLVETQYF.